These 30 T cell receptor beta chains were all obtained from the same sample, sequenced in a study of control samples from healthy donors and cancer patients (dated by TCRdb to 2020 to 2021). The library was built by means of the immunoSEQ multiplex PCR assay. In its TCRdb copy, this immuneACCESS table keeps in-frame sequences only and misses some clones. Where compared with another copy, unresolved V genes explain less than half of these, and the others have no known cause. Present in this sample are 130,000 to 150,000 clones, around 90% of which were seen just once. The biggest ten clones account for under 4% of the sample. Sequenced sample: blood. The receptors derive from a man between 25 and 39 years old in good health.

A word on this clone: Its ends do not fully match the called genes, so a read error is possible. The rearrangement joins TRBV6-1 to TRBJ2-6, with no clear D. Germline V lookup: CDR1 MNHNS, CDR2 SASEGT. The length of the CDR3 is 14 residues. The CDR3 protein is CASSQASGANVLTF. DNA of the CDR3: TGTGCCAGCAGTCAAGCTTCTGGGGCCAACGTCCTGACTTTC.

CDR3 nucleotides: TGTGCCAGCAGCGCCACCATGAACTCCGGGACCTATGGCTACACCTTC. Amino acid sequence: CASSATMNSGTYGYTF. The chain recombines TRBV7-9 with TRBJ1-2; the D gene is possibly TRBD1 (5 bases). CDR3 length: 16 residues. V lost 5 bases, J lost 4 bases, and 20 bases lay in between. Germline CDR1 SEHNR, CDR2 FQNEAQ (reference sequence).

The chain links TRBV24-1 to TRBJ2-1; D perhaps matches TRBD1 (6 bases). V lost 3 bases, J lost 9 bases, and 20 bases lay in between. This CDR3 region has 16 residues. Germline CDR1 reads KGHDR; CDR2 reads SFDVKD. Written as DNA, the CDR3 is TGTGCCACCAGTGATCCCGGCAGGGGCCCCTTATTTGAGCAGTTCTTC. It translates to CATSDPGRGPLFEQFF.

V is TRBV28 and J is TRBJ1-5, with a weak D call TRBD1 (5 bases). V gave up 7 bases and J gave up 0 bases, with 16 bases separating them. The CDR3 extends over 16 amino acids. The germline CDR1 and CDR2 sequences are MDHEN and SYDVKM. CDR3 nucleotide sequence: TGTGCCAGCACCAGGACTCCAGGGTATAGCAATCAGCCCCAGCATTTT. This translates into CASTRTPGYSNQPQHF.

The rearrangement uses TRBV5-1 and TRBJ2-7; D is possibly TRBD2 (6 bases). Trimming stripped 8 bases from V and 6 bases from J, with 12 bases between. The CDR3 runs to 11 residues. Per the germline V gene, CDR1 is SGHRS and CDR2 is YFSETQ. CDR3 nucleotides: TGCGCCAGTCGCGCGGGGCCCGAGCAGTACTTC. Translated: CASRAGPEQYF.

The V gene is TRBV15, the J gene TRBJ1-5; D might be TRBD1 (6 bases). V gave up 5 bases and J gave up 1 base, with 15 bases separating them. The CDR3 contains 16 residues. Germline V gene sequence: CDR1 LNHNV, CDR2 YYDKDF (reference sequence). CDR3 loop: CATSGRGDRSNQPQHF. As DNA, the CDR3 is TGTGCCACCAGCGGGAGGGGGGATAGAAGCAATCAGCCCCAGCATTTT.

The rearrangement links TRBV28 to TRBJ2-2, with TRBD2 identical over 11 bases. Germline CDR1 is MDHEN and CDR2 is SYDVKM. This CDR3 is 16 amino acids long. With 2 bases clipped from V and 4 bases from J, the junction kept 3 bases outside the gene matches. CDR3 in amino acids: CASSLPLAGGTGELFF. The CDR3 region has the DNA TGTGCCAGCAGTTTACCGCTAGCGGGGGGCACCGGGGAGCTGTTTTTT.

Worth noting for this clone: The same CDR3 can be traced to other DNA sequences in this sample. V usage is TRBV19 and J usage is TRBJ1-1; D is uncertain. The CDR3 sequence is 13 residues long. In germline, CDR1 is LNHDA, CDR2 SQIVND (reference sequence). V lost 7 bases and J lost 4, with 13 bases in between. Written as DNA, the CDR3 is TGTGCCAGTACCGTACCCGGAGTCACTGAAGCTTTCTTT. It yields the protein CASTVPGVTEAFF.

The chain has TRBV19 and TRBJ2-5, with D hard to call. This CDR3 has 15 residues. The germline V gene has CDR1 LNHDA and CDR2 SQIVND (reference sequence). Trimming cost V 3 bases and J 5 bases, with 16 bases left between them. The CDR3 sequence is CASSIGLSVVETQYF. CDR3 nucleotide sequence: TGTGCCAGTAGTATTGGTCTAAGTGTAGTCGAGACCCAGTACTTC. Using reference TRBV19 and TRBJ2-5 for the parts outside the CDR3, the full variable domain is DGGITQSPKYLFRKEGQNVTLSCEQNLNHDAMYWYRQDPGQGLRLIYYSQIVNDFQKGDIAEGYSVSREKKESFPLTVTSAQKNPTAFYLCASSIGLSVVETQYFGPGTRLLVL.

Here the CDR3 reads CASSQDLAEMYGYTF. CDR3 nucleotides: TGTGCCAGCAGCCAAGATCTGGCAGAGATGTATGGCTACACCTTC. The chain links TRBV4-2 to TRBJ1-2; D is unclear. The V and J ends lost 0 bases and 5 bases respectively, with 13 bases between them. The CDR3 spans 15 residues. The germline V gene encodes CDR1 LGHNA and CDR2 YNFKEQ.

The genes are TRBV7-3 and TRBJ2-5; either TRBD1 or TRBD2 may supply D (5 bases each). Germline V gene lookup returns CDR1 SGHTA and CDR2 FQGTGA. The CDR3 consists of 14 residues. Trimming removed 2 bases from V and 5 bases from J, with 12 bases in between. The CDR3 nucleotides are TGTGCCAGCAGCTTACCGGGACCAACGGAGACCCAGTACTTC. The encoded protein is CASSLPGPTETQYF.

This clone was counted once. This chain links TRBV25-1 with TRBJ1-2, with D possibly being TRBD1 (6 bases). The length of the CDR3 is 18 residues. The germline V gene has CDR1 MGHDK and CDR2 SYGVNS. The V gene lost 3 bases and the J gene lost 8 bases, with 28 bases spanning the gap. The chain's CDR3 is CASSEAGDFLQSQGGYTF. The CDR3 DNA reads as TGTGCCAGCAGTGAGGCAGGGGATTTCCTACAGTCCCAGGGCGGCTACACCTTC.

The V gene is TRBV11-2, the J gene TRBJ1-5, with D hard to call. The germline V gene has CDR1 SGHAT and CDR2 FQNNGV. Trimming left V 3 bases short and J 0 bases short, with 9 bases between. The CDR3 is 15 residues long. Here the CDR3 DNA reads TGTGCCAGCAGCTTCGCGGGTAATAGCAATCAGCCCCAGCATTTT. Protein product: CASSFAGNSNQPQHF. The entire variable domain, with the rest obtained from reference TRBV11-2 and TRBJ1-5, is as follows: EAGVAQSPRYKIIEKRQSVAFWCNPISGHATLYWYQQILGQGPKLLIQFQNNGVVDDSQLPKDRFSAERLKGVDSTLKIQPAKLEDSAVYLCASSFAGNSNQPQHFGDGTRLSIL.

The chain carries TRBV30 and TRBJ1-2; D perhaps matches TRBD1 (5 bases). CDR3 length: 14 amino acids. V lost 0 bases and J lost 4, with 12 bases in between. The germline CDR1 and CDR2 sequences are GTSNPN and SVGIG (reference sequence). Here the CDR3 DNA reads TGTGCCTGGAGTGTAAGTTCAGGGATCTATGGCTACACCTTC. The encoded protein is CAWSVSSGIYGYTF.

This clone was seen once. The V call is TRBV19, the J call TRBJ2-7; 9 bases line up with TRBD1. The CDR3 has 14 residues. CDR1 and CDR2 from the germline V gene are LNHDA and SQIVND (reference sequence). After removal of 6 bases from V and 3 bases from J, the junction contained 6 bases not matched to a gene. The CDR3 nucleotides read TGTGCCAGTAGCCCGGGACAGGGCGACTACGAGCAGTACTTC. It specifies CASSPGQGDYEQYF.

The V and J genes are TRBV10-3 and TRBJ1-6; the match to TRBD1 covers 8 bases. This CDR3 region has 13 residues. V was clipped by 9 bases and J by 9 bases; unmatched bases: 7. Germline-derived CDR1 and CDR2 are ENHRY and SYGVKD. DNA for the CDR3: TGTGCCATATGGACAGGGAGCGGTTCACCCCTCCACTTT. Encoded protein: CAIWTGSGSPLHF.

The chain carries TRBV4-2 and TRBJ2-1, with D possibly being TRBD1 or TRBD2 (5 bases each). The CDR3 length is 18 residues. Germline CDR1 and CDR2: LGHNA and YNFKEQ. Trimming pared 3 bases from V and 5 bases from J, leaving 23 bases between. The CDR3 sequence: CASSHLEPGPSSHNEQFF. Here the CDR3 DNA reads TGTGCCAGCAGCCACCTAGAACCGGGACCCAGCAGCCACAATGAGCAGTTCTTC.

This clone occurred once. The chain joins TRBV10-3 to TRBJ1-1; 7 bases agree with TRBD1. V was pared by 9 bases and J by 1 base, with 5 bases of the junction left unmatched. Germline CDR1 ENHRY, CDR2 SYGVKD. The CDR3 covers 13 residues. DNA of the CDR3: TGTGCCATAGAGGGGGACAGGAACACTGAAGCTTTCTTT. This encodes CAIEGDRNTEAFF.

The chain is built from TRBV30 and TRBJ2-2; D is unclear. Germline assignment: CDR1 GTSNPN and CDR2 SVGIG (reference sequence). The CDR3 is made up of 16 amino acids. The ends were cut back, 0 bases at V and 1 base at J, with 12 bases in the middle. CDR3 sequence reads: CAWSVKGLENTGELFF. The CDR3 bases are TGTGCCTGGAGTGTTAAAGGGTTGGAGAACACCGGGGAGCTGTTTTTT.

The chain links TRBV24-1 to TRBJ2-1; 12 bases line up with TRBD2. In germline, CDR1 is KGHDR, CDR2 SFDVKD. V was clipped by 0 bases and J by 4 bases; unmatched bases: 6. The CDR3 consists of 18 residues. The CDR3 sequence is CATSDLPQLAGGYNEQFF. The CDR3 DNA follows: TGTGCCACCAGTGATTTGCCCCAACTAGCGGGGGGATACAATGAGCAGTTCTTC.

V is TRBV28 and J is TRBJ2-2, with D perhaps TRBD1 or TRBD2 (5 bases each). Germline lookup yields CDR1 MDHEN and CDR2 SYDVKM. V gave up 7 bases and J gave up 5 bases, with 11 bases separating them. The CDR3 totals 13 residues. The CDR3 sequence is CASTGTLTGELFF. The CDR3, as DNA: TGTGCCAGCACCGGGACGCTAACCGGGGAGCTGTTTTTT. The entire variable domain, with the rest obtained from reference TRBV28 and TRBJ2-2, is as follows: DVKVTQSSRYLVKRTGEKVFLECVQDMDHENMFWYRQDPGLGLRLIYFSYDVKMKEKGDIPEGYSVSREKKERFSLILESASTNQTSMYLCASTGTLTGELFFGEGSRLTVL.

The chain is built from TRBV10-1 and TRBJ2-1, with 7 nucleotides matching TRBD2. With 4 bases clipped from V and 0 bases from J, the junction kept 12 bases outside the gene matches. From germline, CDR1 is WNHNN and CDR2 SYGVQD (reference sequence). The CDR3 consists of 18 residues. In DNA, the CDR3 is TGCGCCAGCAGTGGCGGTCCTAAAGCGGGGAGCTCCTACAATGAGCAGTTCTTC. This translates into CASSGGPKAGSSYNEQFF.

The chain carries TRBV6-1 and TRBJ2-3; 9 bases are a match to TRBD1. This CDR3 region has 16 residues. V was pared by 4 bases and J by 5 bases, with 10 bases of the junction left unmatched. Germline V gene sequence: CDR1 MNHNS, CDR2 SASEGT. The CDR3 DNA reads as TGTGCCAGCAGTGTTCCAACAGGGGGCCGGGGAGATACGCAGTATTTT. It codes for CASSVPTGGRGDTQYF.

The V gene is TRBV29-1, the J gene TRBJ1-2; D is undetermined. Germline V gene data show CDR1 as SQVTM and CDR2 as ANQGSEA. This CDR3 is built from 10 residues. V was cut by 4 bases and J by 8 bases, with 8 bases left in between. The CDR3 region is CSVGDEGYTF. Written as DNA, the CDR3 is TGCAGCGTTGGGGATGAAGGCTACACCTTC.

This clone was counted a single time. The chain uses TRBV25-1 and TRBJ1-6; 7 bases agree with TRBD1. V lost 6 bases, J lost 6 bases, and 5 bases stayed unmatched. The CDR3 has 14 amino acids. Germline loops: CDR1 MGHDK, CDR2 SYGVNS. The DNA for the CDR3 is TGTGCCAGCAGCATCGGGACAGCTAATTCACCCCTCCACTTT. It specifies CASSIGTANSPLHF.

The chain carries TRBV23-1 and TRBJ1-5; D is unclear. TRBV23-1 is placed among ORFs of uncertain function. V was shortened by 4 bases and J by 9 bases, with 22 bases between the two germline ends. There are 16 residues in the CDR3. The CDR3 DNA is TGCGCCAGCAGTCCTTATAGCGGGTGGAGGGATCGGCCCCAGCATTTT. It is translated as CASSPYSGWRDRPQHF.

The chain employs TRBV5-1 and TRBJ2-3, with a possible D match to TRBD2 (5 bases). The V end was cut by 5 bases, the J end by 0 bases, with 13 bases between. CDR1 is SGHRS and CDR2 is YFSETQ in the germline V gene. This CDR3 is 15 amino acids long. This CDR3 reads CASREDSPSTDTQYF. CDR3 coding DNA: TGCGCCAGCAGGGAGGACTCCCCGAGCACAGATACGCAGTATTTT.

In this sample, this clone turned up once. The chain links TRBV29-1 to TRBJ2-7; D is possibly TRBD1 or TRBD2 (7 bases each). Germline CDR1 and CDR2: SQVTM and ANQGSEA. Trimming shortened V by 5 bases and J by 0 bases, and 20 bases separated the two germline ends. The CDR3 is 16 amino acids. The CDR3 spells CSVYGGSGDSSYEQYF. The CDR3 bases are TGCAGCGTTTACGGGGGGAGCGGGGACAGCTCCTACGAGCAGTACTTC.

The chain links TRBV5-1 to TRBJ1-3, with D perhaps TRBD1 (5 bases). The germline CDR1 and CDR2 sequences are SGHRS and YFSETQ. CDR3 size: 13 residues. V lost 4 bases to trimming and J lost 1 base, with 6 bases between them. This chain's CDR3 is CASSGGSGNTIYF. In DNA, the CDR3 is TGCGCCAGCAGCGGGGGTTCTGGAAACACCATATATTTT.

V gene TRBV28 combines with J gene TRBJ1-3; unclear D gene. Germline CDR1 and CDR2: MDHEN and SYDVKM. This CDR3 has 14 amino acids. V lost 2 bases and J 4 bases, leaving 9 bases between the germline ends. For the CDR3, the DNA is TGTGCCAGCAGTTTACTGACGCTCGGAAACACCATATATTTT. Translated: CASSLLTLGNTIYF.